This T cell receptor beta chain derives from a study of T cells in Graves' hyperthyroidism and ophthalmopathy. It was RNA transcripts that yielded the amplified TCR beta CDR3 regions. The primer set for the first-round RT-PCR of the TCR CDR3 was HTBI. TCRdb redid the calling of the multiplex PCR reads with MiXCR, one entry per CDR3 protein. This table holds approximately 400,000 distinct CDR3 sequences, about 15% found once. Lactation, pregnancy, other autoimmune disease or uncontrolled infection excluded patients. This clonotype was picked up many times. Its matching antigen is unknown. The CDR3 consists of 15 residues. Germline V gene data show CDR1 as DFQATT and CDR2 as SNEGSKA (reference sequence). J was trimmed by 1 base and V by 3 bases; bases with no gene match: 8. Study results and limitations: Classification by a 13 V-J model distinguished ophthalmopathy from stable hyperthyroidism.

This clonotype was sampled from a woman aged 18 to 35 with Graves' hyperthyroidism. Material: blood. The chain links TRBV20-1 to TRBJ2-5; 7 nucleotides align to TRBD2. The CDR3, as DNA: TGCAGTGCTAGCCCTCTGGCGGGAGCCCAAGAGACCCAGTACTTC. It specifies CSASPLAGAQETQYF.